Listed below are T cell receptor beta chains from one sample, sequenced in a study of T cells in Graves' hyperthyroidism and ophthalmopathy. TCRdb ran MiXCR on the multiplex PCR reads and lists one entry per CDR3 protein. The table records hundreds of thousands of distinct CDR3 sequences, about 45% of them present only once. Input material: peripheral blood or thyroid tissue (not recorded which). The source is an adult man with Graves' disease, either hyperthyroidism or ophthalmopathy (not recorded which). The CDR3 runs from the conserved cysteine through the conserved F or W. The order of the fields is CDR3 length, J gene, V gene, CDR3 protein.

len: 15
j_gene: TRBJ1-1
v_gene: TRBV9
CDR3aa: CASSVGPDTNTEAFF

len: 14
j_gene: TRBJ1-3
v_gene: TRBV29-1
CDR3aa: CSVEKPNSGNTIYF

len: 13
j_gene: TRBJ1-1
v_gene: TRBV29-1
CDR3aa: CSVADGLNTEAYF

len: 17
j_gene: TRBJ1-5
v_gene: TRBV20-1
CDR3aa: CSARAQDWLSGNQPQHF

len: 21
j_gene: TRBJ1-2
v_gene: TRBV29-1
CDR3aa: CSVEDTGTGGLQSTRGYGYTF

len: 10
j_gene: TRBJ1-3
v_gene: TRBV19
CDR3aa: CASRGDTIYF

len: 13
j_gene: TRBJ2-7
v_gene: TRBV2
CDR3aa: CARDGRRGYEQYF

len: 14
j_gene: TRBJ1-6
v_gene: TRBV7-2
CDR3aa: CASSITGGNGALHF

len: 12
j_gene: TRBJ1-5
v_gene: TRBV29-1
CDR3aa: CSVDGSNQPQHF

len: 17
j_gene: TRBJ1-6
v_gene: TRBV11-1
CDR3aa: CASSSHDLQRWTSPLHF

len: 15
j_gene: TRBJ1-4
v_gene: TRBV6-5
CDR3aa: CASSYSGTVNEKLFF

len: 13
j_gene: TRBJ1-6
v_gene: TRBV10-3
CDR3aa: CAIRGDSNSPLHF

len: 16
j_gene: TRBJ1-1
v_gene: TRBV2
CDR3aa: CASSLSGAGMNTEAFF

len: 13
j_gene: TRBJ2-7
v_gene: TRBV19
CDR3aa: CAWTLGATYEQYF

len: 16
j_gene: TRBJ1-1
v_gene: TRBV6-1
CDR3aa: CASSLGEGQLNTEAFF

len: 16
j_gene: TRBJ1-2
v_gene: TRBV7-3
CDR3aa: CASSYVGTGPTDGYTF

len: 16
j_gene: TRBJ1-1
v_gene: TRBV2
CDR3aa: CASSLVFGGLNTEAFF

len: 16
j_gene: TRBJ1-2
v_gene: TRBV15
CDR3aa: CATSRDRPTGDYGYTF

len: 15
j_gene: TRBJ2-2
v_gene: TRBV2
CDR3aa: CASKTSQANTGELFF

len: 12
j_gene: TRBJ2-5
v_gene: TRBV29-1
CDR3aa: CSVRSGEETQYF

len: 18
j_gene: TRBJ2-5
v_gene: TRBV7-9
CDR3aa: CASSSEPGTSGGAETQYF

len: 12
j_gene: TRBJ2-5
v_gene: TRBV2
CDR3aa: CASMMDGETQYF

len: 9
j_gene: TRBJ1-4
v_gene: TRBV2
CDR3aa: CASSEGQGF

len: 14
j_gene: TRBJ2-7
v_gene: TRBV7-9
CDR3aa: CASSLVGGGSEQYF

len: 15
j_gene: TRBJ2-2
v_gene: TRBV24-1
CDR3aa: CASSLWGENTGELFF

len: 13
j_gene: TRBJ1-2
v_gene: TRBV5-5
CDR3aa: CASSVSDTYGYTF

len: 17
j_gene: TRBJ2-5
v_gene: TRBV12-3/TRBV12-4
CDR3aa: CASTSQGYYGYGETQYF

len: 12
j_gene: TRBJ1-2
v_gene: TRBV29-1
CDR3aa: CSVDRTVSGYTF

len: 14
j_gene: TRBJ1-2
v_gene: TRBV10-3
CDR3aa: CAISEFRDNYGYTF

len: 15
j_gene: TRBJ1-2
v_gene: TRBV9
CDR3aa: CASSPGTGGADGYTF

len: 14
j_gene: TRBJ1-2
v_gene: TRBV2
CDR3aa: CASSYSGSFYGYTF

len: 11
j_gene: TRBJ1-1
v_gene: TRBV20-1
CDR3aa: CSADGTAEAFF

len: 12
j_gene: TRBJ2-5
v_gene: TRBV6-6
CDR3aa: CASSQTSATQYF

len: 13
j_gene: TRBJ1-4
v_gene: TRBV10-3
CDR3aa: CAIRSGRGEKLFF

len: 16
j_gene: TRBJ1-6
v_gene: TRBV2
CDR3aa: CASSEAIGQAHSPLHF

len: 16
j_gene: TRBJ1-5
v_gene: TRBV19
CDR3aa: CASSIQSGLTNQPQHF

len: 14
j_gene: TRBJ2-2
v_gene: TRBV7-2
CDR3aa: CASSQSQGTGELFF

len: 15
j_gene: TRBJ1-6
v_gene: TRBV20-1
CDR3aa: CSARLGDQYNSPLHF